The T cell receptor (beta chain) described here comes from a study of blood T cell repertoires in COVID-19. At the level of the study: COVID-19 samples collected from the United States, Italy and Spain covered acute and convalescent phases. PBMCs, B-cell-depleted T cells, or T cells provided the cDNA or gDNA that made up the material.

The CDR3 runs 13 residues. V shed 6 bases and J 6 bases; nucleotides not matched to a gene: 7. The repertoire was sequenced with immunoSEQ multiplex PCR; TCRdb's copy has only in-frame clones and lacks some. The sample yields approximately 97,000 clones, 90% seen once. The receptor comes from a man in his 60s with acute or convalescent COVID-19. The sequenced sample consisted of peripheral blood. V is TRBV12-3 or TRBV12-4 and J is TRBJ1-1; 7 bases map to TRBD1. The CDR3 nucleotides read TGTGCCAGCAGCCTCCCGGACAGGCCTGAAGCTTTCTTT. Translation gives CASSLPDRPEAFF.